One TCR beta chain is described in this entry. Its antigen is as yet unknown. This record comes from a study of beta chain features in type 1 diabetes. Whole-study results and caveats: All four CD4+ subsets from Type 1 diabetes patients carried moderately but significantly shorter TCRB CDR3s.

This CDR3 contains 15 residues. CDR1 is SGHTA and CDR2 is FQGNSA in the germline V gene. Trimming removed 1 base from V and 2 bases from J; junction bases left unmatched: 4. The authors reverse transcribed all of the isolated RNA, so sequencing captured expressed TCRB transcripts. The assay was immunoSEQ multiplex PCR, and TCRdb's table has in-frame clones only and misses some. The sample has around 160,000 clones; roughly 60% are singletons. Sequencing was carried out using naive CD4+ T cells from blood. The source of this sequence is a man aged 25-45 years with type 1 diabetes. The V gene is TRBV7-2, the J gene TRBJ2-5, with TRBD2 matching over 7 bases. This CDR3 reads CASSLERGSQETQYF. The CDR3 bases are TGTGCCAGCAGCTTAGAGCGGGGCTCTCAAGAGACCCAGTACTTC.